Sequencing of this T cell receptor (beta chain) was carried out in a study of early T cells in non-severe SARS-CoV-2 infection. For the study at large: Unsorted whole-blood RNA was sequenced in bulk, leaving chains unpaired.

The CDR3 is made up of 14 amino acids. V lost 4 bases and J lost 6, with 13 bases in between. The V gene's germline CDR1 is SGHNT and CDR2 YYREEE (reference sequence). This clonotype was observed at least ten times. Its matching antigen is unknown. General study points: Missing private and CD4 specificities, VDJdb matching favored anti-spike CD8 responses.

In the library, individual cDNA molecules carried attached unique molecular identifiers. TCRdb analysed the 5' RACE reads with MiXCR anew, one entry per CDR3 protein. Among roughly 33,000 distinct CDR3 sequences listed, around 5.7% were seen once. The rearrangement joins TRBV5-4 to TRBJ2-2; D gene uncertain. The origin of this receptor is an adult who was a healthcare worker with PCR-confirmed SARS-CoV-2 infection or an uninfected control (not recorded which). Sequencing used whole blood. CDR3 in DNA: TGTGCCAGCAGCCGCCTAGAAGTGCCCGGGGAGCTGTTTTTT. Amino acid sequence: CASSRLEVPGELFF.